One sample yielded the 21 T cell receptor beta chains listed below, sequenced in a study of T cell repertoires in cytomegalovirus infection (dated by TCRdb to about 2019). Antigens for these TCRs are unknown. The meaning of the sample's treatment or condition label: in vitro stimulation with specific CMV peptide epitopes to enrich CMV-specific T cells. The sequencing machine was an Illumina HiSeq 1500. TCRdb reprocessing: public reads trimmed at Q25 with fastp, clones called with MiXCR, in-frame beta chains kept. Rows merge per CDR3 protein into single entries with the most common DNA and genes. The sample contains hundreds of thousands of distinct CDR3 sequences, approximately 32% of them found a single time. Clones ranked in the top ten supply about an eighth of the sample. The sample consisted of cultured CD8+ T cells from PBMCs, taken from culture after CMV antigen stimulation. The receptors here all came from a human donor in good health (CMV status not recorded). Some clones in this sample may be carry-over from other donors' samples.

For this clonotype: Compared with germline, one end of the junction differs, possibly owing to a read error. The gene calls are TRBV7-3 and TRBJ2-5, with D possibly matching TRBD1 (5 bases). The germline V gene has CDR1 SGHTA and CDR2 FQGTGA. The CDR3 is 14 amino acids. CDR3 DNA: TGTGCCAGCAGCCTCCGACAGAACCAAGATACCCAGTACTTC. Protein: CASSLRQNQDTQYF.

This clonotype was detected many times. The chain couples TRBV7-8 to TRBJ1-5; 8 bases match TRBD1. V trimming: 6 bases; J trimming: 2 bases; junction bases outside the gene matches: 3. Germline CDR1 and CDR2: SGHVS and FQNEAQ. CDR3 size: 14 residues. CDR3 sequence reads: CASRVDRGNQPQHF. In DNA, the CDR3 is TGTGCCAGCAGGGTGGACAGGGGCAATCAGCCCCAGCATTTT.

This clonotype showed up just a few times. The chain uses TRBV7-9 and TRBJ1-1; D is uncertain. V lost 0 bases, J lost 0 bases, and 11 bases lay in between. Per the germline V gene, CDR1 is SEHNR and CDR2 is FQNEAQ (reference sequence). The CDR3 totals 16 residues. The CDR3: CASSLAGVQVNTEAFF. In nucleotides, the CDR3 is TGTGCCAGCAGCTTAGCCGGCGTCCAAGTGAACACTGAAGCTTTCTTT.

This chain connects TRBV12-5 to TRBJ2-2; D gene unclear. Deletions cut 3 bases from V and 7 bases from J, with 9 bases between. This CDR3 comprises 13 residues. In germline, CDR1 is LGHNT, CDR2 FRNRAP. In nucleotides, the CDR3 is TGTGCTAGTGGTTTAAATGGGATCGGGGAGCTGTTTTTT. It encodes CASGLNGIGELFF.

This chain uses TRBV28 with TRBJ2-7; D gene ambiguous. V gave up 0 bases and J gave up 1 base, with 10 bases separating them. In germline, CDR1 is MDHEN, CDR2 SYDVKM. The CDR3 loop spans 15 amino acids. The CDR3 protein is CASSLWGIGSYEQYV. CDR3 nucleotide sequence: TGTGCCAGCAGTTTATGGGGGATAGGGTCCTACGAGCAGTACGTC.

CDR3 protein: CATSRDLREQYV. DNA for the CDR3: TGTGCCACCAGCAGAGATCTTCGCGAGCAGTACGTC. The chain couples TRBV15 to TRBJ2-7; the D is unclear. Germline V gives CDR1 LNHNV, CDR2 YYDKDF (reference sequence). V gave up 0 bases and J gave up 6 bases, with 6 bases separating them. This CDR3 comprises 12 residues.

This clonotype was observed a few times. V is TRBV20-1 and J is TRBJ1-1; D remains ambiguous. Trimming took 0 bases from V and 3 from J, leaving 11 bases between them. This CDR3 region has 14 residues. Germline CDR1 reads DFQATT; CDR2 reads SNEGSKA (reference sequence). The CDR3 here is CSAREKGRYTEAFF. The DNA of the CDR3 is TGCAGTGCTAGAGAGAAAGGGCGTTACACTGAAGCTTTCTTT.

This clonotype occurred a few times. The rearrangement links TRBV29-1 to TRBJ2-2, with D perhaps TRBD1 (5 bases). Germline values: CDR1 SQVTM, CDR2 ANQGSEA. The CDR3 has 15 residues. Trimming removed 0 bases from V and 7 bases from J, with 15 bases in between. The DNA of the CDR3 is TGCAGCGTTGAAGAGGGTCGTGGGGCGGTCGGGGAGCTGTTTTTT. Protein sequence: CSVEEGRGAVGELFF.

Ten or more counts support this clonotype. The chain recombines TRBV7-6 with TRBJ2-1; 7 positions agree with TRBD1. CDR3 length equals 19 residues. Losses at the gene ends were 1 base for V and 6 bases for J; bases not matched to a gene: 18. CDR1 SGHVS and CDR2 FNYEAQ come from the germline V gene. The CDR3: CASSLVTPNTPPGGNEQFF. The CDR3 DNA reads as TGTGCCAGCAGCTTAGTAACCCCGAATACTCCCCCAGGGGGCAATGAGCAGTTCTTC. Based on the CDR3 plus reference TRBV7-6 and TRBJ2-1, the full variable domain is GAGVSQSPRYKVTKRGQDVALRCDPISGHVSLYWYRQALGQGPEFLTYFNYEAQQDKSGLPNDRFSAERPEGSISTLTIQRTEQRDSAMYRCASSLVTPNTPPGGNEQFFGPGTRLTVL.

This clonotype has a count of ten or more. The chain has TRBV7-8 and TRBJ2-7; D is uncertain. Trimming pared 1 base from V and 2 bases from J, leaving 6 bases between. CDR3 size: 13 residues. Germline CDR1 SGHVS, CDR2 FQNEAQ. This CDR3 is CASSLEITYEQYF. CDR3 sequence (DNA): TGTGCCAGCAGCTTAGAAATTACCTACGAGCAGTACTTC.

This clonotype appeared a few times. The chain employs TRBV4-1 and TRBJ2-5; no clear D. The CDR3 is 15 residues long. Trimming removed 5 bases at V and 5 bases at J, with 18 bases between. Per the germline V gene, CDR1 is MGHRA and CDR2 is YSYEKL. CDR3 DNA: TGCGCCAGCAGCTACCAAGACTTGGTAGAGGAGACCCAGTACTTC. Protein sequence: CASSYQDLVEETQYF.

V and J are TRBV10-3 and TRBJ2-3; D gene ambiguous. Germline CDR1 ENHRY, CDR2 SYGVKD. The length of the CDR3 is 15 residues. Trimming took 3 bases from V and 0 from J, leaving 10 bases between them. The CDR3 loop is CAISERVRSTDTQYF. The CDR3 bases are TGTGCCATCAGTGAAAGGGTTAGGAGCACAGATACGCAGTATTTT.

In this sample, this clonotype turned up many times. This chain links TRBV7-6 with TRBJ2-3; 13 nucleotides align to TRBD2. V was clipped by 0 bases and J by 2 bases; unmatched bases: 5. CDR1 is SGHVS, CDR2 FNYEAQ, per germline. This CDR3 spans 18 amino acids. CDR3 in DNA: TGTGCCAGCAGCTTAGCGGAGGGACTAGCGGGACCCACAGATACGCAGTATTTT. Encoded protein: CASSLAEGLAGPTDTQYF.

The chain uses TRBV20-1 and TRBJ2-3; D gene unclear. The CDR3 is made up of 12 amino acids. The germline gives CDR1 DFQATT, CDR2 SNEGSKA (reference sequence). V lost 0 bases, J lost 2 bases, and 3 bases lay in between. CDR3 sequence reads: CSARDLTDTQYF. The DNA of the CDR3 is TGCAGTGCTAGAGATCTCACAGATACGCAGTATTTT.

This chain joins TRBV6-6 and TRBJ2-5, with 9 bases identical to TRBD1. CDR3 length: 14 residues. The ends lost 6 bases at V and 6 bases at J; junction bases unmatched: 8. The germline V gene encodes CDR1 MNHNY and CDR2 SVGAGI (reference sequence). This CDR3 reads CASSGGTGRKTQYF. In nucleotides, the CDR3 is TGTGCCAGCAGCGGCGGGACAGGGAGGAAGACCCAGTACTTC.

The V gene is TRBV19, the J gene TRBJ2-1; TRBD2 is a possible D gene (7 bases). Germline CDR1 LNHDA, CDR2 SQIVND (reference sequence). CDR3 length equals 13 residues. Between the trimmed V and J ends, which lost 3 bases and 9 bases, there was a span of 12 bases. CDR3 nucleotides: TGTGCCAGTAGTATGAGGGGGGGAGGTGAGCAGTTCTTC. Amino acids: CASSMRGGGEQFF.

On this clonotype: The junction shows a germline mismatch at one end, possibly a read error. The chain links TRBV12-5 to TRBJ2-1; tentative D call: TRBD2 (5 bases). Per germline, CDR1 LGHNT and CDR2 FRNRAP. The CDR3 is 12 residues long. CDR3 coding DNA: TGTGCTAGTGGTTTGGGCGGGCCAAATCAGTCCTTC. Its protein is CASGLGGPNQSF.

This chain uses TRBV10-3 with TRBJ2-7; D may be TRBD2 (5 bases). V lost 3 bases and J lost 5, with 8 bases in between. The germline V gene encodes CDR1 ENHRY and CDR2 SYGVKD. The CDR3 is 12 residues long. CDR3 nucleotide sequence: TGTGCCATCAGTGAAGCGGCCCACGAGCAGTACTTC. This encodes CAISEAAHEQYF.

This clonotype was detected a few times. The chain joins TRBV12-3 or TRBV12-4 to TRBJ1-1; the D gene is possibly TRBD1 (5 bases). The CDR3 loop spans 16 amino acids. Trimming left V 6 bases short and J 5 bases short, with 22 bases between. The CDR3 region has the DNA TGTGCCAGCAGCCCTGATTTGGGGGAAGATTGGACTGAAGCTTTCTTT. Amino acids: CASSPDLGEDWTEAFF.

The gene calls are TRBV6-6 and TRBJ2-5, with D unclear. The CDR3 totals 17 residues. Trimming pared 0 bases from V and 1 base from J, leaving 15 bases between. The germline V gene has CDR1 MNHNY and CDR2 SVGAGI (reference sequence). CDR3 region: CASSYSGRWSCQETQYF. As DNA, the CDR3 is TGTGCCAGCAGTTACTCCGGCCGGTGGAGTTGCCAAGAGACCCAGTACTTC.

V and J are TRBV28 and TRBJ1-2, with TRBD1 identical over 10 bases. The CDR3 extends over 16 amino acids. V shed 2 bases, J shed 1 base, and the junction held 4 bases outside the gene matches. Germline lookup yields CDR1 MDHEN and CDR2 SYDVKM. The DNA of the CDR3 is TGTGCCAGCAGTTTAATTTGGACAGGGGGTAACTATGGCTACACCTTC. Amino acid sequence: CASSLIWTGGNYGYTF.